These 10 T cell receptor beta chains came from one sample sequenced in a study of blood T cell repertoires in COVID-19. Using immunoSEQ multiplex PCR, the repertoire was profiled, and TCRdb retains in-frame clones only, with some absent. The data show about 40,000 clones, 85% to 90% seen once. Specimen: peripheral blood. These receptor sequences come from a man in his 70s with acute or convalescent COVID-19.

The V gene is TRBV28, the J gene TRBJ2-3, with a weak D call TRBD1 (6 bases). Trimming pared 11 bases from V and 2 bases from J, leaving 14 bases between. The CDR3 is 13 amino acids. CDR1 and CDR2 (germline): MDHEN, SYDVKM. The CDR3 is CAVEGTPTDTQYF. In DNA, the CDR3 is TGTGCCGTCGAGGGGACACCCACAGATACGCAGTATTTT.

This chain joins TRBV19 and TRBJ1-1, with 10 bases that match TRBD1. Germline V CDR1 and CDR2: LNHDA, SQIVND (reference sequence). The ends lost 6 bases at V and 0 bases at J; junction bases unmatched: 13. This CDR3 is 18 amino acids long. This chain's CDR3 is CASRTGRTGGRMNTEAFF. CDR3 coding DNA: TGTGCCAGTAGGACAGGACGGACAGGGGGACGGATGAACACTGAAGCTTTCTTT. The whole variable domain, filled in from reference TRBV19 and TRBJ1-1, reads DGGITQSPKYLFRKEGQNVTLSCEQNLNHDAMYWYRQDPGQGLRLIYYSQIVNDFQKGDIAEGYSVSREKKESFPLTVTSAQKNPTAFYLCASRTGRTGGRMNTEAFFGQGTRLTVV.

The chain joins TRBV10-3 to TRBJ1-1, with a possible D match to TRBD1 (5 bases). The germline V gene encodes CDR1 ENHRY and CDR2 SYGVKD. V was pared by 0 bases and J by 2 bases, with 10 bases between. The CDR3 extends over 15 amino acids. The CDR3 here is CAISESPGLNTEAFF. The CDR3 coding sequence is TGTGCCATCAGTGAGTCCCCGGGACTAAACACTGAAGCTTTCTTT.

The chain links TRBV3-1 (or the pseudogene TRBV3-2) to TRBJ2-7; D is possibly TRBD2 (6 bases). CDR1 and CDR2 (germline): LGHDT, YNNKEL (reference sequence). The V and J ends lost 4 bases and 6 bases respectively, with 10 bases between them. This CDR3 is 12 amino acids long. In nucleotides, the CDR3 is TGTGCCAGCAGCCGATTAGCGGCCGAGCAGTACTTC. Protein product: CASSRLAAEQYF.

The genes are TRBV6-4 and TRBJ1-4; 7 bases are shared with TRBD1. This CDR3 is 17 amino acids long. With V trimmed by 3 bases and J by 0 bases, 7 bases remained unmatched. Germline-derived CDR1 and CDR2 are MRHNA and SNTAGT. The CDR3 here is CASSDQGGPTTNEKLFF. As DNA, the CDR3 is TGTGCCAGCAGTGATCAAGGGGGCCCCACAACTAATGAAAAACTGTTTTTT.

The chain joins TRBV7-8 to TRBJ2-5; possible D gene TRBD1, 5 bases. The CDR3 extends over 13 amino acids. Germline CDR1 reads SGHVS; CDR2 reads FQNEAQ. V dropped 8 bases and J dropped 0 bases, with 10 bases sitting between them. The chain's CDR3 is CASVKQDQETQYF. The CDR3 DNA follows: TGTGCCAGCGTAAAACAGGACCAAGAGACCCAGTACTTC.

The chain employs TRBV9 and TRBJ2-7; 9 positions agree with TRBD2. V shed 3 bases and J 1 base; nucleotides not matched to a gene: 5. Germline assignment: CDR1 SGDLS and CDR2 YYNGEE. This CDR3 has 15 amino acids. The CDR3: CASSASSGASYEQYF. In DNA form, the CDR3 reads TGTGCCAGCAGCGCCTCTAGCGGGGCGTCCTACGAGCAGTACTTC.

The chain couples TRBV9 to TRBJ2-3, with D perhaps matching TRBD1 (6 bases). The CDR3 sequence is 16 residues long. Germline V gives CDR1 SGDLS, CDR2 YYNGEE. V was cut by 0 bases and J by 5 bases, with 16 bases left in between. CDR3 protein: CASSVGTGPPVDTQYF. In DNA, the CDR3 is TGTGCCAGCAGCGTAGGAACAGGGCCTCCCGTAGATACGCAGTATTTT.

In DNA, the CDR3 is TGTGCCAGCACCATGGCAGCGTATGGCTACACCTTC. It encodes CASTMAAYGYTF. The chain joins TRBV28 to TRBJ1-2, with D hard to call. There are 12 residues in the CDR3. Trimming shortened V by 7 bases and J by 5 bases, and 11 bases separated the two germline ends. CDR1 and CDR2 from the germline V gene are MDHEN and SYDVKM.

The J gene is TRBJ1-6, the V gene TRBV27; maybe TRBD1 (6 bases). V lost 6 bases, J lost 0 bases, and 9 bases lay in between. Germline V CDR1 and CDR2: MNHEY, SMNVEV (reference sequence). The CDR3 contains 15 residues. The CDR3 is CASRLQGSYNSPLHF. Written as DNA, the CDR3 is TGTGCCAGCAGGCTACAGGGCTCCTATAATTCACCCCTCCACTTT.